The 6 T cell receptor beta chains below all came from one sample that was sequenced in a study of tumor-infiltrating lymphocytes in primary liver carcinoma. The source material, 20-30 mg of unsorted bulk tissue, was used to co-extract RNA and DNA. TCR beta cDNA was made from 450 to 600 ng total RNA with a constant-region primer. Three nested multiplex PCR rounds, a slightly modified ARM-PCR, produced the libraries for TCR beta. Investigators reported that the first two PCR rounds, at approximately 11 cycles each, used TRBV1-TRBV30 forward primers with a C-beta reverse primer. TCRdb reprocessed the multiplex PCR reads via MiXCR and lists one record per CDR3 protein. Here the sample spans under 200,000 distinct CDR3 sequences, around four fifths being singletons. Sequenced: tumor tissue from primary liver carcinoma. The receptors originated from a middle-aged man with primary liver carcinoma and hepatitis B virus infection.

A few counts support this clonotype. One junction end does not reproduce the germline sequence, and a read error may be involved. The rearrangement uses TRBV14 and TRBJ2-1, with 9 bases lining up with TRBD1. Germline CDR1 reads SGHDN; CDR2 reads FVKESK. This CDR3 is 16 amino acids long. CDR3 in DNA: TGCGCCAGCGGTCGTCGACAGGGGGGCCGGTTAAATGAGCAGTTCTTC. Amino acids: CASGRRQGGRLNEQFF.

This clonotype was recorded at least ten times. The chain links TRBV4-1 to TRBJ2-7, with TRBD1 matching 9 bases. Trimming took 3 bases from V and 11 from J; bases not matched to a gene: 8. Germline CDR1 and CDR2: MGHRA and YSYEKL. The CDR3 totals 13 residues. The CDR3 here is CASSQSRDRAKYF. CDR3 DNA sequence: TGCGCCAGCAGCCAGTCCCGGGACAGGGCAAAGTACTTC.

Regarding this clonotype: A much larger clonotype is one base distant, so this may be a read error. CDR3 DNA: TGTGCCAGCAGCTGGACTAGCCCCGATGAGCAGTTCTTC. Translation gives CASSWTSPDEQFF. This chain connects TRBV28 to TRBJ2-1, with 8 bases aligning to TRBD2. In germline, CDR1 is MDHEN, CDR2 SYDVKM. The CDR3 length is 13 residues. The V gene end was trimmed by 6 bases and the J gene end by 8 bases; junction bases not matched to a gene: 6. The full variable domain, completed using reference TRBV28 and TRBJ2-1, is DVKVTQSSRYLVKRTGEKVFLECVQDMDHENMFWYRQDPGLGLRLIYFSYDVKMKEKGDIPEGYSVSREKKERFSLILESASTNQTSMYLCASSWTSPDEQFFGPGTRLTVL.

This clonotype came up many times. This chain connects TRBV28 to TRBJ2-7; 7 nucleotides agree with TRBD1. Trimming took 3 bases from V and 0 from J; bases not matched to a gene: 2. This CDR3 region has 14 residues. CDR1 and CDR2 from the germline V gene are MDHEN and SYDVKM. The CDR3 loop reads CASSFTGASYEQYF. The CDR3 bases are TGTGCCAGCAGTTTTACAGGGGCCTCCTACGAGCAGTACTTC. The variable domain in full, with the rest retrieved from reference TRBV28 and TRBJ2-7, is DVKVTQSSRYLVKRTGEKVFLECVQDMDHENMFWYRQDPGLGLRLIYFSYDVKMKEKGDIPEGYSVSREKKERFSLILESASTNQTSMYLCASSFTGASYEQYFGPGTRLTVT.

Of note for this clonotype: The CDR3 carries no conserved terminal phenylalanine or tryptophan, so it likely arises from a read error. V and J are TRBV6-5 and TRBJ2-7; 9 bases fit TRBD2. The CDR3 spans 13 residues. The V gene's germline CDR1 is MNHEY and CDR2 SVGAGI. The CDR3, as DNA: TGTGTCAGCAGTTCCGGACTAGCGTACGAGCAGTACATC. Translation: CVSSSGLAYEQYI.

Note on this clonotype: It may be a read error: a sequence one base away is much more abundant. The chain combines TRBV5-8 with TRBJ2-3, with TRBD2 matching over 13 bases. The CDR3 sequence is 19 residues long. Germline CDR1 SGHTS, CDR2 YDEGEE. Here the CDR3 reads CASSRGLAGEYKSTDKQYF. The CDR3 nucleotides read TGTGCCAGCAGCCGAGGACTAGCGGGAGAGTACAAGAGCACAGATAAGCAGTATTTT.